This T cell receptor (beta chain) originates from a study of blood T cell repertoires in COVID-19. CDR1 GTSNPN and CDR2 SVGIG come from the germline V gene (reference sequence). Trimming cost V 3 bases and J 2 bases, with 14 bases left between them. CDR3 length: 14 residues. Only in-frame clones appear in the TCRdb table, and some are missing; sequencing was by immunoSEQ multiplex PCR. The sample shows around 250,000 clones, nearly 90% of them seen only once. The chain joins TRBV30 to TRBJ2-7; tentatively, D is TRBD2 (6 bases). The clonotype was recovered from a human donor in a cohort sampled during active COVID-19. What was sequenced was peripheral blood. CDR3 nucleotide sequence: TGTGCCTGGAGGGGGACTGGCGGTACCTACGAGCAGTACTTC. Protein product: CAWRGTGGTYEQYF.